A selection of T cell receptor beta chains follows, all from one sample in a study of blood T cell repertoires in COVID-19. The repertoire was sequenced with immunoSEQ multiplex PCR; TCRdb's copy has only in-frame clones and lacks some. The repertoire holds 180,000 or so clones, with 75% to 85% as singletons. Specimen: PBMCs or T cells enriched from blood (not recorded which). These receptors came from a middle-aged man who had recovered from COVID-19. CDR3s include the opening cysteine and the closing phenylalanine or tryptophan. A D gene is named only where the DNA matches it firmly. The size field is filled for only some rows; it gives once, few, many or a size class.

CDR3: CASGSRAASPLHF
DNA: TGTGCCAGCGGAAGCAGGGCGGCCTCACCCCTCCACTTT
size: NA
J: TRBJ1-6
V: TRBV9
length: 13
D: NA

CDR3: CASSPGQKSRSKYF
DNA: TGTGCCAGCAGCCCGGGACAGAAATCGAGGTCGAAGTACTTC
size: NA
J: TRBJ2-5
V: TRBV28
length: 14
D: TRBD1

CDR3: CASSLAQREYNEQFF
DNA: TGCGCCAGCAGCTTGGCCCAGCGGGAGTACAATGAGCAGTTCTTC
size: NA
J: TRBJ2-1
V: TRBV5-1
length: 15
D: TRBD2

CDR3: CASSLALSGGPDTQYF
DNA: TGTGCCAGCAGCTTAGCGCTGTCGGGGGGGCCAGATACGCAGTATTTT
size: NA
J: TRBJ2-3
V: TRBV7-8
length: 16
D: TRBD2

CDR3: CAISRTGVTEAFF
DNA: TGTGCCATCAGTAGGACAGGGGTCACTGAAGCTTTCTTT
size: NA
J: TRBJ1-1
V: TRBV10-3
length: 13
D: TRBD1

CDR3: CASSTGGWETQYF
DNA: TGTGCCAGCAGTACAGGGGGTTGGGAGACCCAGTACTTC
size: NA
J: TRBJ2-5
V: TRBV25-1
length: 13
D: TRBD1

CDR3: CASSEAVGGGVGYTF
DNA: TGTGCCAGCAGTGAAGCGGTCGGGGGGGGTGTGGGCTACACCTTC
size: NA
J: TRBJ1-2
V: TRBV6-1
length: 15
D: NA

CDR3: CASSQDIGLADYNEQFF
DNA: TGTGCCAGCAGCCAAGATATAGGACTAGCGGACTACAATGAGCAGTTCTTC
size: NA
J: TRBJ2-1
V: TRBV3-1/TRBV3-2
length: 17
D: TRBD2

CDR3: CASSAPDRGYNSPLHF
DNA: TGTGCCAGCAGCGCCCCCGACAGGGGATATAATTCACCCCTCCACTTT
size: NA
J: TRBJ1-6
V: TRBV28
length: 16
D: TRBD1

CDR3: CASSSRQGAHEQYF
DNA: TGCGCCAGCAGCTCCCGACAGGGGGCCCACGAGCAGTACTTC
size: NA
J: TRBJ2-7
V: TRBV5-1
length: 14
D: TRBD1

CDR3: CASSPREGSNQPQHF
DNA: TGTGCCAGCAGTCCCCGGGAGGGGAGCAATCAGCCCCAGCATTTT
size: NA
J: TRBJ1-5
V: TRBV6-5
length: 15
D: NA

CDR3: CATSDPRQGVGELFF
DNA: TGTGCCACCAGTGACCCCCGACAGGGGGTCGGAGAGCTGTTTTTT
size: once
J: TRBJ2-2
V: TRBV24-1
length: 15
D: TRBD1

CDR3: CASGPLGRLGNTEAFF
DNA: TGTGCTAGTGGGCCATTGGGGAGGCTTGGGAACACTGAAGCTTTCTTT
size: NA
J: TRBJ1-1
V: TRBV12-5
length: 16
D: NA

CDR3: CASSFSGHNTGELFF
DNA: TGTGCCAGCAGCTTCTCAGGACACAACACCGGGGAGCTGTTTTTT
size: NA
J: TRBJ2-2
V: TRBV7-9
length: 15
D: NA